This is a list of T cell receptor beta chains from one sample in a study of blood T cell repertoires in COVID-19. Produced via immunoSEQ multiplex PCR; TCRdb's table is partial and in-frame only. The sample shows some 120,000 clones, roughly 85% of them seen only once. The source material was peripheral blood. The receptors were gathered from a man aged 35 to 55 with acute or convalescent COVID-19. CDR3s include the opening cysteine and the closing phenylalanine or tryptophan. D genes are given only for firm matches. Some rows mark clone size as missing; the rest say once, few, many or name a class of expanded clone.

j_call clone_size d_call v_call cdr3_nt cdr3_aa
TRBJ1-2 NA NA TRBV7-2 TGTGCCAGCAGCAAAGACAGGAACTATGGCTACACCTTC CASSKDRNYGYTF
TRBJ1-5 once TRBD1 TRBV6-5 TGTGCCAGCAGCCTGACAGGGCATAGCAATCAGCCCCAGCATTTT CASSLTGHSNQPQHF
TRBJ2-7 NA TRBD2 TRBV2 TGTGCCAGCACCAGGCGGACTAGCGGGTCCTACGAGCAGTACTTC CASTRRTSGSYEQYF
TRBJ1-6 NA NA TRBV6-5 TGTGCCAGCATCCGGAGCTCCTATAATTCACCCCTCCACTTT CASIRSSYNSPLHF
TRBJ1-6 NA TRBD1 TRBV9 TGTGCCAGCAGCTCGCACAGGGGTCCCAATTCACCCCTCCACTTT CASSSHRGPNSPLHF
TRBJ2-3 NA TRBD2 TRBV5-1 TGCGCCAGCAAGACGGGGGGGCGGATACTCACAGATACGCAGTATTTT CASKTGGRILTDTQYF
TRBJ2-2 NA TRBD1 TRBV27 TGTGCCAGCAGTCCACGGACAGGGGGCTTAGGGGAGCTGTTTTTT CASSPRTGGLGELFF
TRBJ1-4 NA NA TRBV5-1 TGCGCCAGCAGCTTAGGGAGTCTGGGAAGAACTAATGAAAAACTGTTTTTT CASSLGSLGRTNEKLFF
TRBJ1-6 NA TRBD1 TRBV9 TGTGCCAGCAGCGTAGGGGTCAGGGGGTCATCCTCCTATAATTCACCCCTCCACTTT CASSVGVRGSSSYNSPLHF
TRBJ2-3 NA NA TRBV5-4 TGTGCCAGCAGCTTAACGGGAGCTACAGATACGCAGTATTTT CASSLTGATDTQYF
TRBJ1-5 NA NA TRBV12-3/TRBV12-4 TGTGCCAGCAGTTTTGGGCAGGCCCATTTT CASSFGQAHF
TRBJ2-7 NA NA TRBV11-2 TGTGCCAGCAGCTTAGGGCTGGGGACATACTACGAGCAGTACTTC CASSLGLGTYYEQYF
TRBJ2-4 NA NA TRBV5-1 TGCGCCAGCAGCTTGGCAGGCGCCAAAAACATTCAGTACTTC CASSLAGAKNIQYF
TRBJ2-3 once NA TRBV4-1 TGCGCCAGCAGCCAAGGGTATGAGCGGAAGAGCGAGGCAGATACGCAGTATTTT CASSQGYERKSEADTQYF
TRBJ2-3 NA TRBD1 TRBV5-6 TGTGCCAGCAGCTACTGGGACAGGGTGACAGATACGCAGTATTTT CASSYWDRVTDTQYF
TRBJ1-5 NA NA TRBV19 TGTGCCAGTAGTATAGGACAGAATAGCAATCAGCCCCAGCATTTT CASSIGQNSNQPQHF
TRBJ1-5 NA NA TRBV6-2/TRBV6-3 TGTGCCAGCAGCACACAGGGAAGGAGCAATCAGCCCCAGCATTTT CASSTQGRSNQPQHF
TRBJ2-2 NA NA TRBV3-1/TRBV3-2 TGTGCCAGCAGCCAAGCTGCGGGCACCGGGGAGCTGTTTTTT CASSQAAGTGELFF
TRBJ2-5 NA NA TRBV5-6 TGTGCCAGCAGCTTGGTCTCGACTGCAGAGACCCAGTACTTC CASSLVSTAETQYF
TRBJ1-1 NA TRBD1 TRBV11-2 TGTGCCAGCAGCTTACCGGGACAGGGGGTGGACACTGAAGCTTTCTTT CASSLPGQGVDTEAFF
TRBJ1-2 NA TRBD1 TRBV7-3 TGTGCCAGCAGCTCTGGGCCTCGACAGGGAGAAGGCTACACCTTC CASSSGPRQGEGYTF
TRBJ2-3 NA NA TRBV10-3 TGTGCCATCAGTTTTAGCGGAGTCACAGATACGCAGTATTTT CAISFSGVTDTQYF
TRBJ1-2 NA NA TRBV5-6 TGTGCCAGCAGCTTGGGAGGTTTTGGTGGCTACACCTTC CASSLGGFGGYTF
TRBJ1-6 NA NA TRBV28 TGTGCCAGCAGTTTGGGCAGCCATAATTCACCCCTCCACTTT CASSLGSHNSPLHF
TRBJ2-3 NA TRBD2 TRBV2 TGTGCCAGCAGTGATCGCGGGGTAGCGGGGGAGACGCAGTATTTT CASSDRGVAGETQYF
TRBJ2-7 NA TRBD1 TRBV7-6 TGTGCCAGCAGCTTAGGACAGGGGGCCGTCTACGAGCAGTACTTC CASSLGQGAVYEQYF
TRBJ1-5 once NA TRBV6-6 TGTGCCAGCAGCCGGACATCTAGTAACCAGCATTTT CASSRTSSNQHF
TRBJ1-4 NA TRBD1 TRBV7-2 TGTGCCAGCAGCTCGACCGGGACAGGGGGCGAAAAACTGTTTTTT CASSSTGTGGEKLFF
TRBJ1-1 NA NA TRBV10-3 TGTGCCATCAGCCACATGGGAGTTGAAGCTTTCTTT CAISHMGVEAFF
TRBJ2-1 NA TRBD2 TRBV6-5 TGTGCCAGCAGTCGGGGACTAGCGGGAAGGGAGCAGTTCTTC CASSRGLAGREQFF
TRBJ2-3 NA TRBD2 TRBV7-3 TGTGCCAGCAGCTCCCAGCGGGGGGGGAGCACAGATACGCAGTATTTT CASSSQRGGSTDTQYF
TRBJ1-2 NA NA TRBV12-3/TRBV12-4 TGTGCCAGCAGTTTAGAAAGGGGAAGGGGAAACACCTTC CASSLERGRGNTF
TRBJ1-5 NA NA TRBV7-6 TGTGCCAGCAGCGACGGGGGCAATCAGCCCCAGCATTTT CASSDGGNQPQHF
TRBJ2-3 NA NA TRBV7-2 TGTGCCAGCAGCTCCCGACGGGGGACAGATACGCAGTATTTT CASSSRRGTDTQYF
TRBJ2-3 NA TRBD1 TRBV5-1 TGCGCCAGCAGCTTGGACAGGGGATCGATAGATACGCAGTATTTT CASSLDRGSIDTQYF
TRBJ2-1 NA NA TRBV7-3 TGTGCCAGCAGCTTAACGTTAACCGCAGTTCAGGATGAGCAGTTCTTC CASSLTLTAVQDEQFF
TRBJ2-7 NA TRBD2 TRBV14 TGTGCCAGCAGACCCACGACTAGCGGGGGATTAGACGAGCAGTACTTC CASRPTTSGGLDEQYF